These 12 T cell receptor beta chains came from one sample sequenced in a study of blood T cell repertoires in COVID-19. The protocol was immunoSEQ multiplex PCR, while the TCRdb copy is restricted to in-frame clones and leaves out a portion. This table holds tens of thousands of clones, about 70% found once. Material: peripheral blood. The receptors stem from a woman aged 80 or over with active or convalescent COVID-19.

The V gene is TRBV5-8, the J gene TRBJ1-5, with D unresolved. This CDR3 comprises 13 residues. Germline CDR1 SGHTS, CDR2 YDEGEE. V was cut by 7 bases and J by 4 bases, with 12 bases left in between. The CDR3 nucleotides read TGTGCCAGCCGCCCGACACCGAATCAGCCCCAGCATTTT. This codes for CASRPTPNQPQHF. Combining the CDR3 with reference TRBV5-8 and TRBJ1-5 gives the whole variable domain EAGVTQSPTHLIKTRGQQATLRCSPISGHTSVYWYQQALGLGLQFLLWYDEGEERNRGNFPPRFSGRQFPNYSSELNVNALELEDSALYLCASRPTPNQPQHFGDGTRLSIL.

V gene TRBV5-1 combines with J gene TRBJ2-1, with 8 bases lining up with TRBD1. This CDR3 has 14 amino acids. The junction had 8 bases not matched to a gene; V was cut back by 4 bases and J by 8 bases. Germline lookup yields CDR1 SGHRS and CDR2 YFSETQ. The CDR3 is CASSRVQGADEQFF. In DNA form, the CDR3 reads TGCGCCAGCAGCCGCGTGCAGGGGGCCGATGAGCAGTTCTTC. The full variable domain, its missing parts supplied by reference TRBV5-1 and TRBJ2-1, is KAGVTQTPRYLIKTRGQQVTLSCSPISGHRSVSWYQQTPGQGLQFLFEYFSETQRNKGNFPGRFSGRQFSNSRSEMNVSTLELGDSALYLCASSRVQGADEQFFGPGTRLTVL.

The rearrangement joins TRBV6-1 to TRBJ2-2, with TRBD2 matching over 11 bases. The CDR3 is 17 amino acids. Unmatched junction bases numbered 8, after V lost 2 bases and J lost 6 bases. CDR1 is MNHNS, CDR2 SASEGT, per germline. The CDR3 DNA sequence: TGTGCCAGCAGTGAAATTCTAGCGGGGGGAGTTGCCGGGGAGCTGTTTTTT. Its translation: CASSEILAGGVAGELFF.

This clone has just a few counts. The chain uses TRBV6-1 and TRBJ1-6; 7 nucleotides line up with TRBD1. This CDR3 comprises 15 residues. V was pared by 3 bases and J by 11 bases, with 10 bases of the junction left unmatched. Looked up from germline, CDR1 is MNHNS and CDR2 is SASEGT. In DNA form, the CDR3 reads TGTGCCAGCAGTGAGGAGGGGGCGCCCAAAGCACCCCTCCACTTT. It is translated as CASSEEGAPKAPLHF.

J is TRBJ1-1 and V is TRBV18, with D possibly matching TRBD1 (5 bases). Germline V lookup: CDR1 KGHSH, CDR2 LQKENI. The V end lost 4 bases, the J end lost 1 base, and 10 bases lay between the germline ends. The CDR3 totals 14 residues. Here the CDR3 DNA reads TGTGCCAGCTCACTACGACAGAAGAACACTGAAGCTTTCTTT. The encoded protein is CASSLRQKNTEAFF. The complete variable domain, with remaining parts taken from reference TRBV18 and TRBJ1-1, reads NAGVMQNPRHLVRRRGQEARLRCSPMKGHSHVYWYRQLPEEGLKFMVYLQKENIIDESGMPKERFSAEFPKEGPSILRIQQVVRGDSAAYFCASSLRQKNTEAFFGQGTRLTVV.

This rearrangement joins TRBV7-2 to TRBJ1-2; 10 bases agree with TRBD1. The J segment lost 14 bases and the V segment lost 4 bases, leaving 13 bases of the junction unmatched. Germline CDR1 reads SGHTA; CDR2 reads FQGNSA. The CDR3 has 14 residues. The CDR3 sequence is CASSYRGTGDFYTF. DNA for the CDR3: TGTGCCAGCAGCTACCGGGGGACAGGGGATTTCTATACCTTC.

The chain employs TRBV7-8 and TRBJ1-6; 8 bases fit TRBD1. The CDR3 is 16 amino acids. Germline V CDR1 and CDR2: SGHVS, FQNEAQ. V lost 6 bases and J lost 7; bases outside the gene matches: 11. The CDR3 sequence is CASSFGSGTGNSPLHF. The CDR3 nucleotides read TGTGCCAGCAGTTTTGGTTCCGGGACAGGAAATTCACCCCTCCACTTT.

Details on this clone: The junction differs from germline at one of its ends, possibly a read error. This chain connects TRBV2 to TRBJ1-4; possible D gene TRBD1, 6 bases. This CDR3 region has 15 residues. Germline V gene lookup returns CDR1 SNHLY and CDR2 FYNNEI. CDR3 bases: TGTGCCAGCAGTGTAGGGTCTGGGGGCAATGTAAAACTGTTTTTT. It codes for CASSVGSGGNVKLFF.

J is TRBJ1-2 and V is TRBV18; TRBD1 matches at 7 bases. The junction had 5 bases not matched to a gene; V was cut back by 4 bases and J by 0 bases. Germline values: CDR1 KGHSH, CDR2 LQKENI. There are 15 residues in the CDR3. The CDR3 is CASSHGQVTNYGYTF. CDR3 DNA sequence: TGTGCCAGCTCACACGGACAGGTGACTAACTATGGCTACACCTTC.

The rearrangement joins TRBV28 to TRBJ1-2; 7 nucleotides match TRBD1. The length of the CDR3 is 14 residues. Germline V lookup: CDR1 MDHEN, CDR2 SYDVKM. V was clipped by 8 bases and J by 4 bases; unmatched bases: 10. The CDR3 is CASQGGSRGYGYTF. The CDR3 nucleotides are TGTGCCAGCCAGGGGGGATCCCGGGGCTATGGCTACACCTTC.

The chain uses TRBV12-3 or TRBV12-4 and TRBJ2-1; no definite D call. The CDR3 sequence is 12 residues long. The V end was cut by 5 bases, the J end by 7 bases, with 9 bases between. The CDR3 is CASSPADNEQFF. The CDR3 coding sequence is TGTGCCAGCAGTCCCGCGGATAATGAGCAGTTCTTC.

This clone has just one count. This chain uses TRBV5-6 with TRBJ2-7, with 12 nucleotides matching TRBD1. Germline lookup yields CDR1 SGHDT and CDR2 YYEEEE. This CDR3 has 15 residues. V lost 4 bases to trimming and J lost 7 bases; unmatched junction nucleotides: 9. CDR3 loop: CASSRSGTGGREQYF. DNA for the CDR3: TGTGCCAGCAGCCGCTCCGGGACAGGGGGCCGTGAGCAGTACTTC.